The rows below give T cell receptor beta chains drawn from one sample of a study of cytomegalovirus exposure and HLA in healthy donors. TCRdb keeps only in-frame clones here, not all; method: immunoSEQ multiplex PCR. This table has under 200,000 clones, around 85% appearing once. The sequenced sample consisted of PBMCs. The source is a human donor in good health. The CDR3 runs from the conserved cysteine through the conserved F or W. D genes are given only for firm matches. The size field is filled for only some rows; it gives once, few, many or a size class.

>.|TRBJ2-7|TRBV19|few
CASSKQGAKEVEQYF
TGTGCCAGTAGTAAACAGGGTGCGAAGGAGGTCGAGCAGTACTTC
>TRBD1|TRBJ2-2|TRBV11-2|.
CASSEDRGRTGELFF
TGTGCCAGCAGCGAAGACAGGGGCCGGACCGGGGAGCTGTTTTTT
>TRBD1|TRBJ1-5|TRBV6-4|.
CASSVHRGYESNQPQHF
TGTGCCAGCAGTGTCCACAGGGGGTATGAGAGCAATCAGCCCCAGCATTTT
>.|TRBJ1-5|TRBV21-1|once
CASSSRGTGGLNQPQHF
TGTGCCAGCAGCTCCCGGGGGACAGGGGGACTCAATCAGCCCCAGCATTTT
>TRBD2|TRBJ2-2|TRBV13|.
CASSRQRGGFSGELFF
TGTGCCAGCAGCCGGCAGCGGGGGGGCTTCAGCGGGGAGCTGTTTTTT
>.|TRBJ1-5|TRBV6-1|.
CASSEVSDSNQPQHF
TGTGCCAGCAGTGAAGTGTCAGATAGCAATCAGCCCCAGCATTTT
>.|TRBJ1-5|TRBV18|.
CASSRESNQPQHF
TGTGCCAGCTCACGGGAGAGCAATCAGCCCCAGCATTTT
>.|TRBJ2-1|TRBV6-5|.
CASSYEASSYNEQFF
TGTGCCAGCAGTTACGAGGCTAGCTCCTACAATGAGCAGTTCTTC
>TRBD2|TRBJ2-2|TRBV6-6|.
CATVAGGSNTGELFF
TGTGCCACCGTGGCGGGGGGTTCGAACACCGGGGAGCTGTTTTTT
>.|TRBJ2-7|TRBV12-1|few
CASSLPSTERSYEQYF
TGTGCCAGCAGCCTTCCCTCGACGGAGAGATCATACGAGCAGTACTTC
>.|TRBJ2-5|TRBV4-3|.
CASSPVRAGNQETQYF
TGCGCCAGCAGCCCCGTGAGGGCGGGGAACCAAGAGACCCAGTACTTC
>TRBD1|TRBJ1-1|TRBV14|.
CASSRQGYRNTEAFF
TGTGCCAGCAGCCGACAGGGGTATAGGAACACTGAAGCTTTCTTT
>.|TRBJ2-1|TRBV7-9|.
CASSSGSLYNEQFF
TGTGCCAGCAGCTCCGGGAGCCTCTACAATGAGCAGTTCTTC
>.|TRBJ2-3|TRBV7-3|once
CASSLTRADTQYF
TGTGCCAGCAGCTTAACGCGTGCAGATACGCAGTATTTT
>TRBD1|TRBJ1-2|TRBV5-4|.
CASSREGQGVLGGYGYTF
TGTGCCAGCAGCCGCGAGGGACAGGGAGTTCTTGGTGGCTATGGCTACACCTTC
>.|TRBJ2-5|TRBV27|.
CASSSTGRWETQYF
TGTGCCAGCAGTTCAACAGGCCGGTGGGAGACCCAGTACTTC
>TRBD1|TRBJ1-4|TRBV7-9|once
CASSDRGGTNEKLFF
TGTGCCAGCAGCGACAGGGGGGGAACTAATGAAAAACTGTTTTTT
>.|TRBJ1-4|TRBV15|.
CATSRTTGTNNEKLFF
TGTGCCACCAGCAGGACGACCGGGACAAATAATGAAAAACTGTTTTTT
>.|TRBJ1-4|TRBV18|.
CASSPRGGEKLFF
TGTGCCAGCTCACCACGGGGGGGTGAAAAACTGTTTTTT
>.|TRBJ1-2|TRBV7-2|.
CASSLAGQETYGYPF
TGTGCCAGCAGCTTGGCGGGGCAGGAAACCTATGGCTACCCCTTC
>.|TRBJ1-6|TRBV5-6|.
CASSLPGNNSPLHF
TGTGCCAGCAGCTTGCCCGGGAATAATTCACCCCTCCACTTT
>.|TRBJ1-2|TRBV2|.
CASSYHGGYTF
TGTGCCAGCAGCTACCACGGGGGCTACACCTTC
>TRBD1|TRBJ2-1|TRBV5-4|.
CASSIGQGAYNEQFF
TGTGCCAGCAGCATCGGACAGGGGGCGTACAATGAGCAGTTCTTC
>TRBD2|TRBJ2-2|TRBV6-7|.
CASSYLPPLAGGPIDTGELFF
TGTGCCAGCAGTTACCTCCCGCCACTAGCGGGGGGGCCAATCGACACCGGGGAGCTGTTTTTT
>TRBD2|TRBJ2-1|TRBV5-6|once
CASSLNNGGSYNEQFF
TGTGCCAGCAGCTTGAATAACGGGGGGTCCTACAATGAGCAGTTCTTC
>TRBD2|TRBJ2-5|TRBV6-1|.
CASSWDYQPETQYF
TGTGCCAGCAGCTGGGACTACCAACCGGAGACCCAGTACTTC
>TRBD1|TRBJ1-4|TRBV15|once
CATSRARDREEKLFF
TGTGCCACCAGCAGAGCTCGGGACAGGGAAGAAAAACTGTTTTTT
>.|TRBJ2-3|TRBV5-1|.
CASSSNSGASSDTQYF
TGCGCCAGCAGCTCGAATAGCGGAGCTAGTTCAGATACGCAGTATTTT
>TRBD1|TRBJ1-1|TRBV10-1|.
CASSVNRGQGEAFF
TGCGCCAGCAGTGTGAACAGGGGGCAGGGAGAAGCTTTCTTT
>TRBD1|TRBJ1-4|TRBV9|.
CASSGGQGFSTNEKLFF
TGTGCCAGCAGCGGTGGACAGGGCTTTTCAACTAATGAAAAACTGTTTTTT
>TRBD1|TRBJ1-5|TRBV19|.
CASSRPGQGINYMPQHF
TGTGCCAGTAGTCGACCGGGACAGGGGATCAATTACATGCCCCAGCATTTT
>.|TRBJ2-2|TRBV6-5|few
CASTLQKPNTGELFF
TGTGCCAGCACCCTACAGAAACCGAACACCGGGGAGCTGTTTTTT
>.|TRBJ2-7|TRBV6-1|.
CASSESQGLSYEQYF
TGTGCCAGCAGTGAATCCCAGGGCCTCTCCTACGAGCAGTACTTC
>.|TRBJ2-2|TRBV11-1|.
CASSLLRRNTGELFF
TGTGCCAGCAGCTTATTGAGGAGAAACACCGGGGAGCTGTTTTTT
>TRBD2|TRBJ2-3|TRBV4-3|.
CASSQEISGRTDTQYF
TGCGCCAGCAGCCAAGAGATTAGCGGGCGCACAGATACGCAGTATTTT
>TRBD2|TRBJ2-1|TRBV7-9|.
CSSKTSNNEQFF
TGTTCCAGTAAGACTAGCAATAATGAGCAGTTCTTC
>.|TRBJ1-6|TRBV15|.
CATSRDSRKAGQRNSPLHF
TGTGCCACCAGCAGAGATTCCCGGAAGGCCGGACAACGAAATTCACCCCTCCACTTT
>TRBD2|TRBJ2-1|TRBV2|.
CASSEAGGLAGGKSNEQFF
TGTGCCAGCAGTGAAGCGGGGGGACTAGCGGGGGGTAAAAGTAATGAGCAGTTCTTC
>.|TRBJ1-6|TRBV9|.
CASSLEPGVDSPLHF
TGTGCCAGCAGTTTAGAGCCAGGGGTCGATTCACCCCTCCACTTT
>.|TRBJ2-1|TRBV6-1|.
CASSASEQFF
TGTGCCAGCAGTGCGAGTGAGCAGTTCTTC
>TRBD1|TRBJ2-7|TRBV6-5|.
CASSYAQGEYEQYF
TGTGCCAGCAGTTACGCACAGGGGGAGTACGAGCAGTACTTC
>.|TRBJ2-7|TRBV2|.
CASARLTGEQYF
TGTGCCTCCGCGAGGCTAACCGGCGAGCAGTACTTC
>.|TRBJ1-2|TRBV20-1|.
CSATGENGYTF
TGCAGTGCTACGGGGGAGAATGGCTACACCTTC
>TRBD1|TRBJ2-7|TRBV7-9|.
CASSPDRGEQYF
TGTGCCAGCAGCCCCGACAGGGGCGAGCAGTACTTC
>TRBD1|TRBJ1-3|TRBV9|.
CASSVATGGGNTIYF
TGTGCCAGCAGCGTAGCTACAGGGGGAGGAAACACCATATATTTT
>.|TRBJ2-7|TRBV7-2|.
CASSAYGDYEQYF
TGTGCCAGCAGCGCATACGGGGATTACGAGCAGTACTTC
>.|TRBJ1-1|TRBV27|.
CASMERMNTEAFF
TGTGCCAGCATGGAGAGAATGAACACTGAAGCTTTCTTT
>.|TRBJ1-2|TRBV6-1|.
CASSESGGDYGYTF
TGTGCCAGCAGTGAATCGGGGGGGGACTATGGCTACACCTTC
>TRBD1|TRBJ2-7|TRBV2|.
CASRYLGTGKQYF
TGTGCCAGCAGGTACCTCGGGACAGGGAAACAGTACTTC
>.|TRBJ2-3|TRBV5-4|.
CASSLDTGAQYF
TGTGCCAGCAGCCTGGACACGGGAGCGCAGTATTTT
>TRBD2|TRBJ2-3|TRBV4-3|.
CASSSSGGTDTQYF
TGCGCCAGCAGTTCTAGCGGGGGGACAGATACGCAGTATTTT
>.|TRBJ1-1|TRBV6-6|few
CASSYSKPAGNTEAFF
TGTGCCAGCAGTTACTCGAAACCGGCAGGGAACACTGAAGCTTTCTTT
>.|TRBJ2-1|TRBV6-6|once
CASSYIVGADEQFF
TGTGCCAGCAGTTACATAGTCGGAGCCGATGAGCAGTTCTTC
>.|TRBJ2-7|TRBV11-3|.
CASSLYRANEQYF
TGTGCCAGCAGCTTATACAGGGCAAACGAGCAGTACTTC